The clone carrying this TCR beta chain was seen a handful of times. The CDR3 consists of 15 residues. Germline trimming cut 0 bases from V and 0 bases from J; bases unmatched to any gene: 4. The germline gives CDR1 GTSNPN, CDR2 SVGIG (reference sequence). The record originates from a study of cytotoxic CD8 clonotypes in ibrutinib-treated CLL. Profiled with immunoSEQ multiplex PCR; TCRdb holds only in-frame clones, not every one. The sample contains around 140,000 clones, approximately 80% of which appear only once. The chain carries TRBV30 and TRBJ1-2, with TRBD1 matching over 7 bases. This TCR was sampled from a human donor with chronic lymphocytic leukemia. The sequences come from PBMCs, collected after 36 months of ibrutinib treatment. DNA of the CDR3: TGTGCCTGGAGTGTTTACAGGGGCCCTAACTATGGCTACACCTTC. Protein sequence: CAWSVYRGPNYGYTF.